What follows describes a single T cell receptor beta chain. This table comes from immunoSEQ multiplex PCR, and its TCRdb copy is limited to in-frame clones, with some not included. The sample consists of 200,000 to 300,000 clones, approximately 86% of them appearing once. Germline-derived CDR1 and CDR2 are SGHDT and YYEEEE. The V gene end was trimmed by 0 bases and the J gene end by 8 bases; junction bases not matched to a gene: 8. The CDR3 spans 16 residues. This sample was taken from a study of blood T cell repertoires in COVID-19. As for the study in general: Sites across the United States, Italy and Spain contributed samples from acute and convalescent COVID-19. The cDNA or gDNA used as material had been derived from T cells, B-cell-depleted T cells, or PBMCs.

Sequencing was done on a sample of peripheral blood. This TCR was recovered from a man aged 30 to 45 with active or convalescent COVID-19. This chain uses TRBV5-6 with TRBJ1-2, with 12 bases that match TRBD1. CDR3 in DNA: TGTGCCAGCAGCTTGGTCACGGGACAGGGGGCTAGGGGCTACACCTTC. Translated: CASSLVTGQGARGYTF.